The next 2 T cell receptor beta chains were all read from a single sample in a study of post-analysis software for immune sequencing data. Notes on the study in general: TRBV segments more frequent in patients than in controls numbered roughly 5 and included TRBV5-6, TRBV5-1 and TRBV20-1.

These receptors have no identified antigens. Prepared TCR beta cDNA libraries contained unique molecular identifiers. A single record per CDR3 protein comes from TCRdb applying MiXCR to the PCR reads. The sample yields under 900,000 distinct CDR3 sequences, around 53% seen once. The sample was blood. The receptors originated from a girl between 5 and 17 years old with multiple sclerosis.

This clonotype has only a few counts. The rearrangement uses TRBV29-1 and TRBJ1-2; weak D call: TRBD1 (5 bases). Trimming stripped 7 bases from V and 6 bases from J, with 12 bases between. Germline CDR1 SQVTM, CDR2 ANQGSEA. The CDR3 has 11 residues. CDR3 DNA sequence: TGCAGCGCTGGGGAACAGGATGGCTACACCTTC. This gives the protein CSAGEQDGYTF.

V and J are TRBV11-1 and TRBJ2-1; D ambiguous. Germline V CDR1 and CDR2: SGHAT, FQDESV (reference sequence). V was trimmed by 1 base and J by 2 bases, leaving 12 bases between them. The CDR3 totals 16 residues. This CDR3 reads CASSLGYGRTYNEQFF. In nucleotides, the CDR3 is TGTGCCAGCAGCTTAGGATATGGGCGAACCTACAATGAGCAGTTCTTC.